The T cell receptor (beta chain) under discussion was sequenced for a study of PD-1 blockade in classical Hodgkin lymphoma. Whole-study findings and limits: Sources of repertoire differences remain undefined, possibly disease activity or prior therapy.

Germline V gene sequence: CDR1 SGHRS, CDR2 YFSETQ. The CDR3 has 15 amino acids. With 4 bases clipped from V and 2 bases from J, the junction kept 6 bases outside the gene matches. This clone was observed a few times. Its antigen is undetermined. All the patients suffered relapse after autologous stem cell transplantation, and brentuximab vedotin exposure differed. Patients reached a best response of complete response, partial response or progressive disease. Libraries were prepared by immunoSEQ multiplex PCR; TCRdb keeps only in-frame clonotypes and omits some of them. The sample yields about 6,800 clones, 60% to 85% seen once.

J is TRBJ2-5 and V is TRBV5-1; 9 nucleotides align to TRBD2. The sequences come from peripheral blood mononuclear cells (PBMCs), collected before the second cycle of nivolumab. This clonotype originated in a human donor with classical Hodgkin lymphoma. The DNA of the CDR3 is TGCGCCAGCAGCCTGAGGACTAGCGCACAAGAGACCCAGTACTTC. This codes for CASSLRTSAQETQYF.